This T cell receptor (beta chain) was sequenced during a study of cytomegalovirus exposure and HLA in healthy donors. For the study at large: An earlier analysis identified more than 95 million unique TCR beta sequences in 150 million to 200 million T cells. Broader study findings: In a later analysis, HLA-associated TCR beta chains were more clonally expanded than equally common others. Prior analysis indicated that the majority of TCR beta V segments exhibited productivity approximately 87% or approximately 30% of the time.

Germline loops: CDR1 SGHTA, CDR2 FQGNSA. The germline V and J ends were trimmed by 1 base and 4 bases, with 14 bases remaining between them. The CDR3 contains 15 residues. The PCR had 60 Vbeta and 13 Jbeta primers. Assay used: immunoSEQ multiplex PCR; TCRdb lists only in-frame clones, some missing. The sample contains fewer than 110,000 clones, roughly 70% of which appear only once. As for this clone: The antigen is not known.

V usage is TRBV7-2 and J usage is TRBJ2-7, with D perhaps matching TRBD2 (6 bases). This receptor was taken from a woman aged 50 to 65 in good health and CMV-seronegative. Sequenced material: PBMCs. CDR3 region: CASSLESGLPYEQYF. The CDR3, as DNA: TGTGCCAGCAGCTTAGAGTCGGGACTTCCGTACGAGCAGTACTTC.